This passage covers 19 T cell receptor beta chains from one sample sequenced in a study of PD-1 and CTLA-4 blockade in melanoma. Clones were read by immunoSEQ multiplex PCR, and TCRdb kept only the in-frame ones, dropping some. The table has around 16,000 clones, approximately 70% seen once. The sample was CD8+ T cells from peripheral blood, taken from a patient given anti-PD-1 treatment. These TCRs come from a human donor with melanoma.

This chain links TRBV14 with TRBJ1-2; D gene ambiguous. The CDR3 covers 11 residues. Deletions cut 4 bases from V and 4 bases from J, with 4 bases between. In germline, CDR1 is SGHDN, CDR2 FVKESK. The CDR3, as DNA: TGTGCCAGCAGCCCTCTCTATGGCTACACCTTC. Translating gives CASSPLYGYTF.

The rearrangement joins TRBV27 to TRBJ2-1, with 8 bases that match TRBD1. CDR1 and CDR2 (germline): MNHEY, SMNVEV (reference sequence). The CDR3 has 15 residues. Trimming took 2 bases from V and 0 from J; bases not matched to a gene: 0. CDR3 region: CASSLGTGSYNEQFF. CDR3 sequence (DNA): TGTGCCAGCAGTTTAGGGACAGGCTCCTACAATGAGCAGTTCTTC.

The gene calls are TRBV11-3 and TRBJ2-1; D is ambiguous. The CDR3 runs to 13 residues. V lost 5 bases and J lost 6, with 11 bases in between. Per germline, CDR1 SGHNT and CDR2 YENEEA. The CDR3 DNA reads TGTGCCAGCAGCCAAGTCTTAGGCAATGAGCAGTTCTTC. Encoded protein: CASSQVLGNEQFF.

The chain recombines TRBV5-4 with TRBJ2-5; no clear D gene. Trimming pared 1 base from V and 1 base from J, leaving 11 bases between. The CDR3 covers 15 residues. The germline V gene encodes CDR1 SGHNT and CDR2 YYREEE (reference sequence). For the CDR3, the DNA is TGTGCCAGCAGCTTGACTACGAGGCTCCAAGAGACCCAGTACTTC. Translation gives CASSLTTRLQETQYF.

This clone has only a few counts. The rearrangement uses TRBV2 and TRBJ1-5; D possibly corresponds to TRBD1 (5 bases). Between the trimmed V and J ends, which lost 6 bases and 7 bases, there was a span of 13 bases. This CDR3 has 13 amino acids. CDR1 is SNHLY and CDR2 is FYNNEI in the germline V gene. The CDR3 bases are TGTGCCAGCAGCCCTAGGGGTATACAGCCCCAGCATTTT. It specifies CASSPRGIQPQHF.

This clone was counted between two and nine times. The genes are TRBV11-3 and TRBJ2-1; D is undetermined. V shed 5 bases and J shed 7 bases, with 12 bases lying between them. Germline V CDR1 and CDR2: SGHNT, YENEEA. This CDR3 has 13 residues. CDR3 coding DNA: TGTGCCAGCAGCCCCCCCCTGGGGAATGAGCAGTTCTTC. Translated: CASSPPLGNEQFF.

The chain recombines TRBV4-1 with TRBJ1-2, with D possibly being TRBD1 (5 bases). CDR1 is MGHRA and CDR2 is YSYEKL in the germline V gene. V lost 1 base, J lost 7 bases, and 10 bases lay in between. This CDR3 contains 13 residues. CDR3 sequence reads: CASSQVTGTGYTF. DNA of the CDR3: TGCGCCAGCAGCCAAGTAACAGGAACTGGCTACACCTTC.

The rearrangement joins TRBV27 to TRBJ2-7; 11 positions agree with TRBD1. The length of the CDR3 is 12 residues. Germline V gene lookup returns CDR1 MNHEY and CDR2 SMNVEV (reference sequence). Trimming at V came to 9 bases and at J to 5 bases, leaving 3 bases not matched to a gene. CDR3 protein: CASWTGGHEQYF. CDR3 bases: TGTGCCAGTTGGACAGGGGGCCACGAGCAGTACTTC.

This chain uses TRBV19 with TRBJ1-1, with D possibly being TRBD1 (5 bases). The germline V and J ends were trimmed by 6 bases and 6 bases, with 23 bases remaining between them. CDR1 and CDR2 from the germline V gene are LNHDA and SQIVND (reference sequence). The CDR3 is made up of 16 amino acids. The CDR3: CASRGIWSGTFSEAFF. CDR3 sequence (DNA): TGTGCCAGTAGGGGGATATGGTCAGGGACGTTCTCTGAAGCTTTCTTT. The variable domain in full, with the rest retrieved from reference TRBV19 and TRBJ1-1, is DGGITQSPKYLFRKEGQNVTLSCEQNLNHDAMYWYRQDPGQGLRLIYYSQIVNDFQKGDIAEGYSVSREKKESFPLTVTSAQKNPTAFYLCASRGIWSGTFSEAFFGQGTRLTVV.

This chain uses TRBV30 with TRBJ2-7; tentative D call: TRBD1 (5 bases). The CDR3 has 13 amino acids. Trimming pared 4 bases from V and 7 bases from J, leaving 17 bases between. Per germline, CDR1 GTSNPN and CDR2 SVGIG (reference sequence). The CDR3 loop is CAWTGNAPSEQYF. DNA for the CDR3: TGTGCCTGGACAGGGAATGCTCCCTCGGAGCAGTACTTC. Looking up the rest from reference TRBV30 and TRBJ2-7 gives the full variable domain: SQTIHQWPATLVQPVGSPLSLECTVEGTSNPNLYWYRQAAGRGLQLLFYSVGIGQISSEVPQNLSASRPQDRQFILSSKKLLLSDSGFYLCAWTGNAPSEQYFGPGTRLTVT.

The chain couples TRBV6-6 to TRBJ1-5; D is unresolved. The length of the CDR3 is 13 residues. Germline CDR1 and CDR2: MNHNY and SVGAGI (reference sequence). Trimming took 2 bases from V and 3 from J, leaving 5 bases between them. The CDR3 protein is CASSYQDNQPQHF. CDR3 DNA sequence: TGTGCCAGCAGTTACCAAGACAATCAGCCCCAGCATTTT.

The rearrangement joins TRBV2 to TRBJ2-3; 11 bases are shared with TRBD2. Unmatched junction bases numbered 11, after V lost 10 bases and J lost 8 bases. In germline, CDR1 is SNHLY, CDR2 FYNNEI. The CDR3 has 14 residues. The CDR3 sequence: CATIGPLAGGTQYF. In DNA form, the CDR3 reads TGTGCCACCATAGGACCCCTAGCGGGAGGTACGCAGTATTTT.

This clone was picked up a small number of times. The V gene is TRBV24-1, the J gene TRBJ2-1, with D possibly matching TRBD1 (5 bases). Germline V gives CDR1 KGHDR, CDR2 SFDVKD. V lost 2 bases and J 10 bases, leaving 8 bases between the germline ends. This CDR3 is built from 12 residues. CDR3 nucleotides: TGTGCCACCAGTGATTGGGGCCTGGAGCAGTTCTTC. Translating it yields CATSDWGLEQFF.

This chain uses TRBV3-1 (or the pseudogene TRBV3-2) with TRBJ2-6; tentative D call: TRBD2 (6 bases). Germline V gene sequence: CDR1 LGHDT, CDR2 YNNKEL (reference sequence). Trimming pared 2 bases from V and 4 bases from J, leaving 18 bases between. The CDR3 is made up of 18 amino acids. For the CDR3, the DNA is TGTGCCAGCAGCCAATCTTTGGGACTGGTGATGGGGGCCAACGTCCTGACTTTC. Amino acid sequence: CASSQSLGLVMGANVLTF.

As to this clone: Other nucleotide sequences in the sample specify the same CDR3. V is TRBV27 and J is TRBJ2-7; 7 positions match TRBD1. Trimming removed 4 bases from V and 3 bases from J; junction bases left unmatched: 6. The CDR3 sequence is 14 residues long. Germline loops: CDR1 MNHEY, CDR2 SMNVEV (reference sequence). The CDR3 DNA reads TGTGCCAGCAGTTCCGGGACAGAGGTCTACGAGCAGTACTTC. This gives the protein CASSSGTEVYEQYF.

CDR3 region: CSVLDGSSYEQYF. CDR3 sequence (DNA): TGCAGCGTTCTCGACGGGAGCTCCTACGAGCAGTACTTC. The chain has TRBV29-1 and TRBJ2-7; perhaps TRBD2 as D (6 bases). Germline V gene lookup returns CDR1 SQVTM and CDR2 ANQGSEA. CDR3 length: 13 amino acids. V lost 5 bases, J lost 0 bases, and 11 bases lay in between.

This chain connects TRBV4-1 to TRBJ2-3; D may be TRBD1 (7 bases). Germline assignment: CDR1 MGHRA and CDR2 YSYEKL. V gave up 4 bases and J gave up 3 bases, with 17 bases separating them. CDR3 length: 16 amino acids. CDR3 DNA: TGCGCCAGCAGCCCAGTGGCCAGGGGGGAGACAGATACGCAGTATTTT. Protein product: CASSPVARGETDTQYF.

The genes are TRBV5-1 and TRBJ2-7; D is unclear. The V and J ends lost 0 bases and 3 bases respectively, with 10 bases between them. The CDR3 is made up of 14 amino acids. In germline, CDR1 is SGHRS, CDR2 YFSETQ. In nucleotides, the CDR3 is TGCGCCAGCAGCTTGGCTCGGCAGTACTACGAGCAGTACTTC. Its translation is CASSLARQYYEQYF.

The V gene is TRBV6-5, the J gene TRBJ1-1, with D unresolved. The V and J ends lost 0 bases and 4 bases respectively, with 12 bases between them. CDR1 is MNHEY, CDR2 SVGAGI, per germline. The CDR3 is made up of 15 amino acids. This CDR3 reads CASSYSITSGTEAFF. DNA for the CDR3: TGTGCCAGCAGTTACTCCATCACCTCAGGCACTGAAGCTTTCTTT.